The clone carrying this T cell receptor beta chain was observed at least ten times. The antigen is undetermined. This sample is part of a study of Graves' ophthalmopathy and Graves' hyperthyroidism. V gave up 0 bases and J gave up 3 bases, with 12 bases separating them. Germline V gene data show CDR1 as LGHNA and CDR2 as YSLEER. CDR3 length: 15 amino acids. Findings of the study overall: Most clonotypes expanded in thyroid above 0.001 frequency were present in blood too. As the model predicted ophthalmopathy progression, it achieved a sensitivity of 70.59% and a specificity of roughly 72%.

PBMCs originated in about 10 ml of fresh peripheral blood. The authors amplified TCR beta CDR3 regions, and they did so from RNA transcripts for repertoire sequencing. Following a first-round RT-PCR that used HTBI primers, a second-round multiplex PCR was carried out. In TCRdb, the multiplex PCR reads were re-called with MiXCR into one record per CDR3 protein. The table shows about 370,000 distinct CDR3 sequences, with 15% to 20% occurring only once. This clonotype was obtained from a woman under 30 with Graves' ophthalmopathy. The material sequenced was peripheral blood. This chain connects TRBV4-3 to TRBJ2-7; D perhaps matches TRBD2 (6 bases). CDR3 DNA: TGCGCCAGCAGCCAAGAGTCTAGCGCCCACTACGAGCAGTACTTC. It encodes CASSQESSAHYEQYF.